These 18 T cell receptor beta chains originate from one sample sequenced in a study of long-term antiretroviral therapy in people with HIV. Samples were assayed with immunoSEQ v3.0 at survey level. The protocol was immunoSEQ multiplex PCR, while the TCRdb copy is restricted to in-frame clones and leaves out a portion. This table holds around 15,000 clones, roughly 94% found once. Sequences were derived from unsorted PBMCs, sampled roughly 6.2 years after starting antiretroviral therapy. The receptors here all came from a woman aged 45 to 65 with HIV.

The V call is TRBV5-4, the J call TRBJ1-1; no clear D. This CDR3 is 16 amino acids long. Deletions cut 0 bases from V and 1 base from J, with 13 bases between. Germline V gene sequence: CDR1 SGHNT, CDR2 YYREEE (reference sequence). In DNA, the CDR3 is TGTGCCAGCAGCTTGGAGACACCCCGTTCGAACACTGAAGCTTTCTTT. Translation: CASSLETPRSNTEAFF.

The chain joins TRBV13 to TRBJ2-7; TRBD2 aligns across 8 bases. This CDR3 comprises 15 residues. The trim removed 8 bases at V and 0 bases at J, leaving 9 bases unmatched. CDR1 and CDR2 (germline): PRHDT, FYEKMQ (reference sequence). The CDR3 loop reads CASGSSGTSSYEQYF. In DNA form, the CDR3 reads TGTGCCAGCGGAAGTAGCGGGACCTCCTCCTACGAGCAGTACTTC.

The CDR3 DNA sequence: TGTGCCAGCACCCGAGTAACTAGTATCTACGAGCAGTACTTC. Its protein is CASTRVTSIYEQYF. The chain joins TRBV6-5 to TRBJ2-7; maybe TRBD2 (5 bases). The CDR3 runs to 14 residues. Trimming removed 7 bases from V and 3 bases from J, with 16 bases in between. Germline assignment: CDR1 MNHEY and CDR2 SVGAGI.

The V and J genes are TRBV6-6 and TRBJ2-1; 9 nucleotides agree with TRBD2. Germline V CDR1 and CDR2: MNHNY, SVGAGI (reference sequence). V gave up 7 bases and J gave up 4 bases; unmatched junction bases: 5. The CDR3 is made up of 14 amino acids. CDR3 sequence (DNA): TGTGCCAGCATAGCGGGAGTGGGTTACAATGAGCAGTTCTTC. As protein: CASIAGVGYNEQFF.

The CDR3 bases are TGTGCCCCCCTGGGGCTTATTAATGAAAAACTGTTTTTT. Residues: CAPLGLINEKLFF. V and J are TRBV6-5 and TRBJ1-4; possibly TRBD1 for D (5 bases). V was trimmed by 11 bases and J by 4 bases, leaving 14 bases between them. This CDR3 is built from 13 residues. Germline lookup yields CDR1 MNHEY and CDR2 SVGAGI.

This clone was detected once. This chain connects TRBV19 to TRBJ2-2; TRBD1 matches at 8 bases. Trimming at V came to 7 bases and at J to 6 bases, leaving 10 bases not matched to a gene. The CDR3 covers 15 residues. Germline V lookup: CDR1 LNHDA, CDR2 SQIVND (reference sequence). This CDR3 reads CASKVDREFPGELFF. The CDR3 bases are TGTGCCAGTAAAGTGGACAGGGAGTTTCCCGGGGAGCTGTTTTTT.

The rearrangement uses TRBV5-1 and TRBJ1-2, with D maybe TRBD1 (6 bases). CDR1 SGHRS and CDR2 YFSETQ come from the germline V gene. Trimming took off 1 base at V and 0 bases at J, with 16 bases between the two ends. The CDR3 is 17 amino acids. The CDR3 reads CASSLTTQGSSNYGYTF. In nucleotides, the CDR3 is TGCGCCAGCAGCTTGACCACACAGGGTTCATCTAACTATGGCTACACCTTC.

This clone was recorded only once. This chain uses TRBV10-3 with TRBJ1-1, with TRBD1 matching 9 bases. From germline, CDR1 is ENHRY and CDR2 SYGVKD. This CDR3 contains 14 residues. Trimming took 6 bases from V and 4 from J; bases not matched to a gene: 6. CDR3 sequence: CAISLQGAGTEAFF. The CDR3 coding sequence is TGTGCCATCAGCTTACAGGGGGCGGGCACTGAAGCTTTCTTT.

This chain joins TRBV7-6 and TRBJ1-1; 7 bases fit TRBD1. CDR1 SGHVS and CDR2 FNYEAQ come from the germline V gene. The length of the CDR3 is 14 residues. J lost 0 bases, V lost 4 bases, and 2 bases had no gene match. CDR3 DNA: TGTGCCAGCAGCTCGCAGGGGGTGAACACTGAAGCTTTCTTT. Its translation is CASSSQGVNTEAFF.

The chain carries TRBV6-6 and TRBJ2-1, with a possible D match to TRBD1 (6 bases). CDR1 and CDR2 from the germline V gene are MNHNY and SVGAGI (reference sequence). V shed 2 bases and J shed 4 bases, with 12 bases lying between them. This CDR3 has 15 amino acids. CDR3: CASSYVQGSYNEQFF. CDR3 in DNA: TGTGCCAGCAGTTACGTACAGGGATCGTACAATGAGCAGTTCTTC.

This chain connects TRBV10-2 to TRBJ2-7, with no clear D. Trimming took off 6 bases at V and 2 bases at J, with 11 bases between the two ends. This CDR3 has 13 amino acids. Germline V CDR1 and CDR2: WSHSY, SAAADI. DNA for the CDR3: TGCGCCAGCAGGTCGGTCGGCACCTACGAGCAGTACTTC. As protein: CASRSVGTYEQYF.

The chain links TRBV6-6 to TRBJ2-1, with 11 nucleotides matching TRBD2. Trimming removed 6 bases from V and 14 bases from J; junction bases left unmatched: 18. Per germline, CDR1 MNHNY and CDR2 SVGAGI (reference sequence). CDR3 length: 16 amino acids. The CDR3 DNA follows: TGTGCCAGCAGAGAACTTCAGACTAGCGGGAAGAAGGAGAAGTTCTTC. The encoded protein is CASRELQTSGKKEKFF.

This sequence joins TRBV19 and TRBJ2-2; D ambiguous. CDR1 and CDR2 (germline): LNHDA, SQIVND (reference sequence). The CDR3 runs 14 residues. The V end was cut by 5 bases, the J end by 2 bases, with 9 bases between. In DNA, the CDR3 is TGTGCCAGTAGTGTCAACAAAAACACCGGGGAGCTGTTTTTT. Protein sequence: CASSVNKNTGELFF.

The chain couples TRBV28 to TRBJ1-2; perhaps TRBD1 as D (6 bases). The V gene's germline CDR1 is MDHEN and CDR2 SYDVKM. The CDR3 covers 15 residues. V was cut by 6 bases and J by 4 bases, with 18 bases left in between. The CDR3 sequence is CASREETGRIYGYTF. CDR3 in DNA: TGTGCCAGCAGGGAAGAGACAGGTCGGATCTATGGCTACACCTTC.

The chain recombines TRBV7-6 with TRBJ2-1, with D unresolved. V was clipped by 1 base and J by 2 bases, with 9 bases between them. From germline, CDR1 is SGHVS and CDR2 FNYEAQ. This CDR3 comprises 15 residues. The CDR3 is CASSLEAVPYNEQFF. The CDR3 region has the DNA TGTGCCAGCAGCTTAGAGGCTGTACCCTACAATGAGCAGTTCTTC.

The chain employs TRBV11-2 and TRBJ2-1; D is unresolved. CDR1 SGHAT and CDR2 FQNNGV come from the germline V gene. Trimming left V 1 base short and J 7 bases short, with 8 bases between. The CDR3 loop spans 13 amino acids. The CDR3 DNA is TGTGCCAGCAGCTTAGCCATCTCGAATGAGCAGTTCTTC. Protein sequence: CASSLAISNEQFF.

This chain uses TRBV6-5 with TRBJ1-3; possible D gene TRBD1, 6 bases. Trimming pared 7 bases from V and 0 bases from J, leaving 13 bases between. This CDR3 region has 15 residues. Germline V gene lookup returns CDR1 MNHEY and CDR2 SVGAGI. Written as DNA, the CDR3 is TGTGCCAGCACCCCCGACAGGAACTCTGGAAACACCATATATTTT. Encoded protein: CASTPDRNSGNTIYF.

This clone was seen more than once but under ten times. The chain couples TRBV12-5 to TRBJ2-7, with TRBD2 identical over 7 bases. The germline V gene encodes CDR1 LGHNT and CDR2 FRNRAP. With 1 base clipped from V and 5 bases from J, the junction kept 8 bases outside the gene matches. CDR3 length: 15 amino acids. The CDR3 DNA follows: TGTGCTAGTGGTTTGGAAGGCGGGACTAATAACGAGCAGTACTTC. It is translated as CASGLEGGTNNEQYF.